The present TCR beta chain was sequenced within a study of blood T cell repertoires in COVID-19. Study information: The United States, Italy and Spain were the sources of the acute and convalescent COVID-19 samples. Nucleic acid was either cDNA or gDNA, and it came from T cells, B-cell-depleted T cells, or PBMCs.

Turning to this clone: Germline and junction disagree at one end, which may indicate a read error.

In the original analysis: Nucleated cell counts were estimated from reference gene primer amplification. Some clones are missing from TCRdb's copy, which holds only in-frame ones; the method was immunoSEQ multiplex PCR. The DNA was the basis for D and trimming; V, J and clone size are from that table. Of about 120,000 clones in the sample, about 89% were seen once. CDR1 SSHAT and CDR2 FNYEAQ come from the germline V gene (reference sequence). The CDR3 extends over 15 amino acids. The rearrangement uses TRBV7-7 and TRBJ2-1; D gene uncertain. This sequence was found in a woman between 65 and 79 years old with acute or convalescent COVID-19. Sequencing used peripheral blood. The chain's CDR3 is CASSLSTAKYNEQFF. The CDR3 DNA reads as TGTGCTAGCAGCTTAAGCACAGCCAAGTACAATGAGCAGTTCTTC.